This T cell receptor (beta chain) originates from a study of T-cell reconstitution after alpha-beta-depleted transplantation in children. Turning to this clonotype: A much bigger clone sits one base away, suggesting this may be a read error.

Preparation of the TCRbeta library involved a method that used unique molecular identifiers. TCRdb called the PCR reads again in MiXCR, with one record for every CDR3 protein. The sample includes about 110,000 distinct CDR3 sequences, over 9% of them seen just once. Germline V gene lookup returns CDR1 MNHNS and CDR2 SASEGT. CDR3 length: 13 residues. The sequenced sample was PBMCs from the stem cell graft donor, obtained from the stem cell graft. This rearrangement joins TRBV6-1 to TRBJ1-2; TRBD1 might be the D (6 bases). The receptor was derived from a human donor who donated a stem cell graft to a child with acute lymphoblastic leukemia. In DNA, the CDR3 is TGTTCCAGCAGGTTCCGGGACATTGGTGGCTACACCTTC. This codes for CSSRFRDIGGYTF.